The present TCR beta chain was sequenced within a study of blood T cell repertoires in COVID-19. Study at large: Specimens from acute and convalescent COVID-19 originated in the United States, Italy and Spain. The cDNA or gDNA used as material had been derived from T cells, B-cell-depleted T cells, or PBMCs.

Clones were read by immunoSEQ multiplex PCR, and TCRdb kept only the in-frame ones, dropping some. The profile shows just over 650,000 clones, just under 90% of them singletons. Germline CDR1 reads SNHLY; CDR2 reads FYNNEI. The CDR3 spans 13 residues. The V and J ends lost 6 bases and 2 bases respectively, with 10 bases between them. The V call is TRBV2, the J call TRBJ1-2, with a tentative D call TRBD1 (6 bases). Sequenced material: peripheral blood. The source of this sequence is a young woman with acute or convalescent COVID-19. CDR3 in amino acids: CASRATGNYGYTF. The CDR3 DNA reads as TGTGCCAGCAGAGCGACAGGCAACTATGGCTACACCTTC.